The 23 T cell receptor beta chains below come from one sample, sequenced in a study of blood T cell repertoires in COVID-19 (dated by TCRdb to the early 2020s). Libraries were prepared through the immunoSEQ multiplex PCR assay. TCRdb limited this immuneACCESS table to in-frame rearrangements with V and J called. A share of clones is missing; checked studies link under half to unresolved V genes, and the rest is unexplained. The sample includes about 63,000 clones, with 70% to 85% observed a single time. The ten top clones hold around 30% of the sample. Material for sequencing was peripheral blood. These receptors originate from a human donor in a cohort sampled during active COVID-19.

The V and J genes are TRBV6-1 and TRBJ2-1; D is unclear. CDR3 length equals 16 residues. The V gene lost 4 bases and the J gene lost 2 bases, with 15 bases spanning the gap. Germline CDR1 reads MNHNS; CDR2 reads SASEGT. The CDR3 region is CASSALVAFPYNEQFF. CDR3 sequence (DNA): TGTGCCAGCAGTGCCCTCGTGGCCTTCCCCTACAATGAGCAGTTCTTC.

The chain carries TRBV30 and TRBJ1-1; 9 bases agree with TRBD1. The CDR3 contains 16 residues. Germline values: CDR1 GTSNPN, CDR2 SVGIG (reference sequence). Losses at the gene ends were 1 base for V and 0 bases for J; bases not matched to a gene: 6. CDR3 in DNA: TGTGCCTGGAGTGGGGGGACAGGGAAGATGAACACTGAAGCTTTCTTT. Translated, it gives CAWSGGTGKMNTEAFF.

This clone has only a few counts. The J gene is TRBJ2-7, the V gene TRBV5-1, with D perhaps TRBD1 (6 bases). Germline-derived CDR1 and CDR2 are SGHRS and YFSETQ. CDR3 size: 12 residues. Trimming removed 4 bases from V and 4 bases from J, with 9 bases in between. The CDR3 DNA follows: TGCGCCAGCAGCCAGACAGGTTACGAGCAGTACTTC. Amino acids: CASSQTGYEQYF.

DNA for the CDR3: TGTGCCAGCAGCTCGGGAGGCTTACTAAAGAACACTGAAGCTTTCTTT. This encodes CASSSGGLLKNTEAFF. This chain links TRBV5-5 with TRBJ1-1; D gene uncertain. CDR1 is SGHKS, CDR2 YYEKEE, per germline (reference sequence). The CDR3 runs 16 residues. V lost 3 bases, J lost 1 base, and 16 bases lay in between.

The table lists this clone with a few counts. The V and J genes are TRBV14 and TRBJ2-1, with 9 bases fitting TRBD2. Looked up from germline, CDR1 is SGHDN and CDR2 is FVKESK. The CDR3 has 17 residues. The J segment lost 2 bases and the V segment lost 3 bases, leaving 8 bases of the junction unmatched. The CDR3 here is CASSHSSSGETYNEQFF. In DNA, the CDR3 is TGTGCCAGCAGCCATTCGTCTAGCGGGGAGACCTACAATGAGCAGTTCTTC.

The gene calls are TRBV5-1 and TRBJ2-7, with a possible D match to TRBD1 (5 bases). The V end was cut by 4 bases, the J end by 0 bases, with 11 bases between. This CDR3 comprises 14 residues. Germline CDR1 and CDR2: SGHRS and YFSETQ. The CDR3 DNA reads TGCGCCAGCAGCCCGGACACCTCCTCCTACGAGCAGTACTTC. Translation gives CASSPDTSSYEQYF.

This clone appeared a few times. This chain connects TRBV5-1 to TRBJ1-6; D remains unclear. The germline V gene has CDR1 SGHRS and CDR2 YFSETQ. The V end was cut by 0 bases, the J end by 6 bases, with 16 bases between. This CDR3 spans 17 amino acids. The CDR3 loop is CASSLGWPRGLNSPLHF. The CDR3 DNA follows: TGCGCCAGCAGCTTGGGCTGGCCCCGAGGTCTTAATTCACCCCTCCACTTT. Combining the CDR3 with reference TRBV5-1 and TRBJ1-6 gives the whole variable domain KAGVTQTPRYLIKTRGQQVTLSCSPISGHRSVSWYQQTPGQGLQFLFEYFSETQRNKGNFPGRFSGRQFSNSRSEMNVSTLELGDSALYLCASSLGWPRGLNSPLHFGNGTRLTVT.

The gene calls are TRBV16 and TRBJ2-5; the D gene is possibly TRBD2 (6 bases). Germline CDR1 KGHSY, CDR2 FQNENV. This CDR3 is built from 14 residues. Trimming cost V 4 bases and J 4 bases, with 13 bases left between them. CDR3 loop: CASSPAHGGETQYF. The CDR3 nucleotides read TGTGCCAGCAGCCCCGCTCACGGGGGAGAGACCCAGTACTTC. The whole variable domain, remainder taken from reference TRBV16 and TRBJ2-5, is GEEVAQTPKHLVRGEGQKAKLYCAPIKGHSYVFWYQQVLKNEFKFLISFQNENVFDETGMPKERFSAKCLPNSPCSLEIQATKLEDSAVYFCASSPAHGGETQYFGPGTRLLVL.

This chain joins TRBV4-1 and TRBJ1-4; D might be TRBD1 (5 bases). CDR3 length: 17 amino acids. Germline loops: CDR1 MGHRA, CDR2 YSYEKL. Deletions cut 1 base from V and 0 bases from J, with 12 bases between. The CDR3 here is CASSQGGPFATNEKLFF. The CDR3 region has the DNA TGCGCCAGCAGCCAAGGGGGCCCCTTTGCAACTAATGAAAAACTGTTTTTT.

The rearrangement uses TRBV7-6 and TRBJ2-5, with D unresolved. Deletions cut 5 bases from V and 4 bases from J, with 5 bases between. CDR3 length: 11 amino acids. Germline V gives CDR1 SGHVS, CDR2 FNYEAQ. In DNA form, the CDR3 reads TGTGCCAGCAGCCCTAGAGAGACCCAGTACTTC. As protein: CASSPRETQYF.

The chain uses TRBV27 and TRBJ2-7; TRBD1 might be the D (6 bases). V lost 3 bases and J lost 2, with 14 bases in between. The germline V gene encodes CDR1 MNHEY and CDR2 SMNVEV (reference sequence). There are 15 residues in the CDR3. CDR3 protein: CASSLRLGGAYEQYF. CDR3 DNA sequence: TGTGCCAGCAGTTTGCGTTTAGGGGGAGCCTACGAGCAGTACTTC.

The CDR3 bases are TGTGCCAGTAGTATTAAAGGGGGCGTCTATGGCTACACCTTC. Amino acids: CASSIKGGVYGYTF. The chain recombines TRBV19 with TRBJ1-2, with TRBD1 matching 7 bases. In germline, CDR1 is LNHDA, CDR2 SQIVND (reference sequence). This CDR3 contains 14 residues. The ends lost 3 bases at V and 4 bases at J; junction bases unmatched: 5. The full variable domain, in which reference TRBV19 and TRBJ1-2 provide the parts outside the CDR3, is DGGITQSPKYLFRKEGQNVTLSCEQNLNHDAMYWYRQDPGQGLRLIYYSQIVNDFQKGDIAEGYSVSREKKESFPLTVTSAQKNPTAFYLCASSIKGGVYGYTFGSGTRLTVV.

This chain uses TRBV7-3 with TRBJ2-1, with 14 bases aligning to TRBD2. This CDR3 is 16 amino acids long. V lost 5 bases and J lost 8; bases outside the gene matches: 8. Germline V CDR1 and CDR2: SGHTA, FQGTGA. The CDR3 DNA is TGTGCCAGCAGCAGGACTAGCGGGAGGCCGGGGGATGAGCAGTTCTTC. Translation gives CASSRTSGRPGDEQFF. The variable domain in full, with the rest retrieved from reference TRBV7-3 and TRBJ2-1, is GAGVSQTPSNKVTEKGKYVELRCDPISGHTALYWYRQSLGQGPEFLIYFQGTGAADDSGLPNDRFFAVRPEGSVSTLKIQRTERGDSAVYLCASSRTSGRPGDEQFFGPGTRLTVL.

V and J are TRBV7-3 and TRBJ1-1; weak D call: TRBD1 (5 bases). Trimming took off 5 bases at V and 2 bases at J, with 12 bases between the two ends. The CDR3 contains 14 residues. Germline V gives CDR1 SGHTA, CDR2 FQGTGA. The CDR3 bases are TGTGCCAGCAGCCTGAGCGGGGGAAACACTGAAGCTTTCTTT. Encoded protein: CASSLSGGNTEAFF.

The chain joins TRBV4-2 to TRBJ2-2; D perhaps matches TRBD1 (8 bases). The V end was cut by 0 bases, the J end by 6 bases, with 14 bases between. In germline, CDR1 is LGHNA, CDR2 YNFKEQ. The CDR3 totals 16 residues. The CDR3 nucleotides are TGTGCCAGCAGCCAAGATCAGGGGGCGGGAGCCGGGGAGCTGTTTTTT. This sequence encodes CASSQDQGAGAGELFF.

The V gene is TRBV18, the J gene TRBJ2-3; 9 bases agree with TRBD2. The CDR3 has 18 amino acids. From germline, CDR1 is KGHSH and CDR2 LQKENI. J gave up 2 bases and V 4 bases, and 13 bases lay outside the gene matches. The CDR3 DNA follows: TGTGCCAGCTCACTTCTCCTAAAGACTAGCGGAACCACAGATACGCAGTATTTT. It translates to CASSLLLKTSGTTDTQYF.

The chain employs TRBV19 and TRBJ1-4, with no clear D. The CDR3 consists of 14 residues. The V end was cut by 3 bases, the J end by 4 bases, with 9 bases between. Germline CDR1 is LNHDA and CDR2 is SQIVND (reference sequence). For the CDR3, the DNA is TGTGCCAGTAGTATGAACAGTTATAATGAAAAACTGTTTTTT. Translation gives CASSMNSYNEKLFF.

The chain recombines TRBV28 with TRBJ2-5, with 11 bases identical to TRBD1. The CDR3 runs 15 residues. The germline CDR1 and CDR2 sequences are MDHEN and SYDVKM. V dropped 5 bases and J dropped 1; count of bases not matched to a gene: 3. The CDR3 DNA reads TGTGCCAGCAGTCCTGGGACAGGGGGCCAAGAGACCCAGTACTTC. As protein: CASSPGTGGQETQYF.

This clone appeared a single time. J is TRBJ2-7 and V is TRBV7-6; 9 bases match TRBD1. V lost 5 bases, J lost 6 bases, and 5 bases stayed unmatched. The V gene's germline CDR1 is SGHVS and CDR2 FNYEAQ. CDR3 length: 13 amino acids. The CDR3 loop reads CASSRTGGLEQYF. The CDR3 DNA reads TGTGCCAGCAGCAGAACAGGGGGCCTCGAGCAGTACTTC.

This clone has a handful of counts. V gene TRBV7-2 combines with J gene TRBJ1-5, with D uncertain. Germline V lookup: CDR1 SGHTA, CDR2 FQGNSA. The CDR3 runs 15 residues. V lost 1 base and J 4 bases, leaving 11 bases between the germline ends. The CDR3 reads CASSLENNKNQPQHF. The DNA for the CDR3 is TGTGCCAGCAGCTTAGAGAACAACAAAAATCAGCCCCAGCATTTT.

The chain is built from TRBV5-4 and TRBJ2-1; TRBD2 aligns across 8 bases. V lost 4 bases, J lost 8 bases, and 11 bases stayed unmatched. Germline V lookup: CDR1 SGHNT, CDR2 YYREEE (reference sequence). The CDR3 has 15 residues. CDR3 nucleotide sequence: TGTGCCAGCAGCCTAAGCGGGAGCCGAACCCATGAGCAGTTCTTC. Amino acid sequence: CASSLSGSRTHEQFF.

This clone was observed a handful of times. The rearrangement links TRBV30 to TRBJ1-1; possibly TRBD1 for D (5 bases). The CDR3 extends over 15 amino acids. V lost 3 bases, J lost 4 bases, and 18 bases lay in between. Germline loops: CDR1 GTSNPN, CDR2 SVGIG (reference sequence). CDR3 amino acids: CAWRDTRGGGTEAFF. DNA for the CDR3: TGTGCCTGGAGAGATACCCGGGGGGGAGGCACTGAAGCTTTCTTT.

The chain uses TRBV28 and TRBJ1-4; D may be TRBD1 (5 bases). The germline V gene encodes CDR1 MDHEN and CDR2 SYDVKM. The CDR3 extends over 12 amino acids. V dropped 3 bases and J dropped 8 bases, with 7 bases sitting between them. CDR3 sequence reads: CASSLGGEKLFF. The CDR3 DNA is TGTGCCAGCAGTTTGGGGGGGGAAAAACTGTTTTTT.